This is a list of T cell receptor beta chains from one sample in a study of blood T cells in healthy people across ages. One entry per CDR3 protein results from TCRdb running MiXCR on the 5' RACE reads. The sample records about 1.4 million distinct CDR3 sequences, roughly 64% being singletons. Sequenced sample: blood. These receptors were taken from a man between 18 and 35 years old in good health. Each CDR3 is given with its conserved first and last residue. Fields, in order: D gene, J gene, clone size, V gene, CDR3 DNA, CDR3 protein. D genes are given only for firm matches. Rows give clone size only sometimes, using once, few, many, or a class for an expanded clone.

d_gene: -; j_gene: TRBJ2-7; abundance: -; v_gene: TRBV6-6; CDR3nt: TGTGCCAGCAGTTACTCGGTACAGACCCTATACGAGCAGTACTTC; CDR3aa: CASSYSVQTLYEQYF
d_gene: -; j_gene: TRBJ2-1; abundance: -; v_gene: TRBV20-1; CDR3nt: TGCAGTGCTAGAGATCAGGGGGGGAAGGATGAGCAGTTCTTC; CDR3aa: CSARDQGGKDEQFF
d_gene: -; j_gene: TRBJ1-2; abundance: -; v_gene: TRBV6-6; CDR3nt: TGTGCCAGCAGCGATGTGACAGGCCCCTATGGCTACACCTTC; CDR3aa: CASSDVTGPYGYTF
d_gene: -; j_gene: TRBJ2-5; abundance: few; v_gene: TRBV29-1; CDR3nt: TGCAGCGGTCGGGGGGAGACCCAGTACTTC; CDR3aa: CSGRGETQYF
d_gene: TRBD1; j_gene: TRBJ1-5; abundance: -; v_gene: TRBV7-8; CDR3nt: TGTGCCAGCAACCTCGGACAGGGCAATCAGCCCCAGCATTTT; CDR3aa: CASNLGQGNQPQHF
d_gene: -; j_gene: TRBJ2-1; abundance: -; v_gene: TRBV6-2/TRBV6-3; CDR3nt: TGTGCCAGCAGTTACTCTGTTGCCTTACCCTCCAATGAGCAGTTCTTC; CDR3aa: CASSYSVALPSNEQFF
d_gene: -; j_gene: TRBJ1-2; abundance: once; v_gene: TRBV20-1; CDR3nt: TGCAGTGCTAGAGCATTGGGGGAATATGGCTACACCTTC; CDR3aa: CSARALGEYGYTF
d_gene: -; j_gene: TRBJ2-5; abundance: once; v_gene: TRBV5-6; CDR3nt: TGTGCCAGCAGCTCGTACAGTACGGAGACCCAGTACTTC; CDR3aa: CASSSYSTETQYF
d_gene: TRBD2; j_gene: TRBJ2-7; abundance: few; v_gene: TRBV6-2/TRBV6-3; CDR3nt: TGTGCCAGCGGACTAGCGAGCTCCTACGAGCAGTACTTC; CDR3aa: CASGLASSYEQYF
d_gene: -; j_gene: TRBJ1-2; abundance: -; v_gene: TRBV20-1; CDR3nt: TGCAGTGCTAGAGAGTCGGAAAACTATGGCTACACCTTC; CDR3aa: CSARESENYGYTF
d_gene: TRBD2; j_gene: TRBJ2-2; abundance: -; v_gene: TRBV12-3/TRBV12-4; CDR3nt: TGTGCCAGCAGTTTAATGGGACTAGAGGTATTCAGGGAGCTGTTTTTT; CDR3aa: CASSLMGLEVFRELFF
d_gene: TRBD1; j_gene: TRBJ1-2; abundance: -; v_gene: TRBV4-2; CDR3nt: TGTGCCAGCAGCTCCCGGGACAGGGATTTAGGCGGCTACACCTTC; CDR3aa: CASSSRDRDLGGYTF
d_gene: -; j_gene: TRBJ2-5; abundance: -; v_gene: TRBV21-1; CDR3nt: TGTGCCAGCAGCAAATTGGAAGGGGAGCAGTACTTC; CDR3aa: CASSKLEGEQYF
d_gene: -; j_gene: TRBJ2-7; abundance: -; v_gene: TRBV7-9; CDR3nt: TGTGCCAGCAGCTCGGACTTCCCAGAGCAGTACTTC; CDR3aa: CASSSDFPEQYF
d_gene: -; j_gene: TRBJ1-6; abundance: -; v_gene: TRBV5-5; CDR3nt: TGTGCCAGCAGCTTGTTGGGCAGCCACCACTTT; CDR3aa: CASSLLGSHHF
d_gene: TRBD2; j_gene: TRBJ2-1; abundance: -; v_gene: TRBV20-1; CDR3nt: TGCAGTGCTAGCGGGACTAGCGGGAGAATTGAGCAGTTCTTC; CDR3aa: CSASGTSGRIEQFF
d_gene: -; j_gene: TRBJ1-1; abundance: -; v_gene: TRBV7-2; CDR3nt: TGTGCCAGCAGCTCCGACAGCCTGGGGACTGAAGCTTTCTTT; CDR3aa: CASSSDSLGTEAFF
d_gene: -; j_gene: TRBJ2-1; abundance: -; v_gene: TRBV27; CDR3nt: TGTGCCAGCAGTCCCCTGAGGTTGAATGAGCAGTTCTTC; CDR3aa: CASSPLRLNEQFF
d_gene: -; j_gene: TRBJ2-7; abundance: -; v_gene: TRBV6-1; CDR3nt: TGTGCCAGCCAACCGGGACTCCGGGTGTACGAGCAGTACTTC; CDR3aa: CASQPGLRVYEQYF
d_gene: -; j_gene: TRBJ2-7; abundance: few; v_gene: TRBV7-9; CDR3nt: TGTGCCAGCAGCCCCCGGGGCAGAGCCTACGAGCAGTACTTC; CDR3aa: CASSPRGRAYEQYF
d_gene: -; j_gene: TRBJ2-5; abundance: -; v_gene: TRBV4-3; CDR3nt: TGCGCCAGCAGCCAAGATAGGGATTTGACGGAGACCCAGTACTTC; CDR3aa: CASSQDRDLTETQYF
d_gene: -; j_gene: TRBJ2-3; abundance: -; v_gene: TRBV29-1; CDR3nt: TGCAGCGTTGACGTTCCGGGGGGCCGGTTAGATACGCAGTATTTT; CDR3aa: CSVDVPGGRLDTQYF
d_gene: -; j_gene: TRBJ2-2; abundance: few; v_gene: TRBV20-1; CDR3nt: TGCAGTGCTAGTCGTGGAGGGTCGGCCGGGGAGCTGTTTTTT; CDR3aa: CSASRGGSAGELFF
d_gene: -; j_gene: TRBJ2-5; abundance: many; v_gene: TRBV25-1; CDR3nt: TGTGCCAGCAGTACCTATGGGACGGCTCAAGAGACCCAGTACTTC; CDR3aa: CASSTYGTAQETQYF
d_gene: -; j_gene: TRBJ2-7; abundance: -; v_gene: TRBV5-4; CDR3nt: TGTGCCAGCAGCCCGGCAGGGGGGGCACTCTACGAGCAGTACTTC; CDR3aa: CASSPAGGALYEQYF
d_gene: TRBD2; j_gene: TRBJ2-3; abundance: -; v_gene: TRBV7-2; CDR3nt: TGTGCCAGCAGAATAGCGGGGGGCCCCACAGATACGCAGTATTTT; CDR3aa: CASRIAGGPTDTQYF
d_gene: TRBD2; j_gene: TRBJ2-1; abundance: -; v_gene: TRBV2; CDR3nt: TGTGCCAACCCCGGGACTAGCGGGAGTTATGAGCAGTTCTTC; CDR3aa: CANPGTSGSYEQFF
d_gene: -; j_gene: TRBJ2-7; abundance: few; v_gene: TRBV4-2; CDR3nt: TGTGCCAGCAGCCAGGAGTTTAGCGGAAACCTTCAATACGAGCAGTACTTC; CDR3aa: CASSQEFSGNLQYEQYF
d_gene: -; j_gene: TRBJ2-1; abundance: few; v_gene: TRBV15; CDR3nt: TGTGCCACCAGCAGAGATCCCAACAATGAGCAGTTCTTC; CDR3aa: CATSRDPNNEQFF
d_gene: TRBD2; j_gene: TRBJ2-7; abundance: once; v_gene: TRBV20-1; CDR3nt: TGCAGTGCGATCCCGACTAGCGCGTCCTACGAGCAGTACTTC; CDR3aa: CSAIPTSASYEQYF
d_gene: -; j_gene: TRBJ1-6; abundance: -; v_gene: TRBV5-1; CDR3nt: TGCGCCAGCAGCTTGTCGGACAGCAATTCACCCCTCCACTTT; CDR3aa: CASSLSDSNSPLHF
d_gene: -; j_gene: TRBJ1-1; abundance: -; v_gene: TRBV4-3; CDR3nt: TGCGCCAGCAGCCAAGATACAGAAAGCGGACTGGCTGCTGAAGCTTTCTTT; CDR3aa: CASSQDTESGLAAEAFF
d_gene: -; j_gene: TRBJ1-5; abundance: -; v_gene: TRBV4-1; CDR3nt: TGCGCCAGCAGCCAAGAGGACCTATTTCAGCCCCAGCATTTT; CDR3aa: CASSQEDLFQPQHF
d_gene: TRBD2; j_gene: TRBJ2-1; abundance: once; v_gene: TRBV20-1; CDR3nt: TGCAGTGCTAGAGACATCCCAGCGGGGGGTTACAATGAGCAGTTCTTC; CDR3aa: CSARDIPAGGYNEQFF
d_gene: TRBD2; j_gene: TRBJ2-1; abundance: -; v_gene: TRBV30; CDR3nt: TGTGCCTGGAGTGTACCTAGCGGGAGTAGAATGGTTATGGAGCAGTTCTTC; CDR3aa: CAWSVPSGSRMVMEQFF
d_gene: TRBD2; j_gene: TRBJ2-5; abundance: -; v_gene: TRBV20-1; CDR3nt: TGCAGTGCTAGATCTATTAGCGGGCCCACCCAGTACTTC; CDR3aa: CSARSISGPTQYF
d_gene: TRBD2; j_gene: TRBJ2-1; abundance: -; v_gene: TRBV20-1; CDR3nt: TGCAGTGCTAGAGAACCGGGGGGGATTTACAATGAGCAGTTCTTC; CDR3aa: CSAREPGGIYNEQFF
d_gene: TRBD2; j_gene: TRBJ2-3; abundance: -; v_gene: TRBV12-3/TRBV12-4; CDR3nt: TGTGCCAGCAGTTTACTAGCGGCGGATACGCAGTATTTT; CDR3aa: CASSLLAADTQYF
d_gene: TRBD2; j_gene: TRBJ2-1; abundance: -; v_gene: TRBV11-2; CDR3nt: TGTGCCAGCAGCCGGCTAGCGGTTAGCTCCTACAATGAGCAGTTCTTC; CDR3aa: CASSRLAVSSYNEQFF
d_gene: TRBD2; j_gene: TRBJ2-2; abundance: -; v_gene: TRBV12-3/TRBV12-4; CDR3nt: TGTGCCAGCAGTTTAGCGCTGGGACTAGCTTACACCGGGGAGCTGTTTTTT; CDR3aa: CASSLALGLAYTGELFF
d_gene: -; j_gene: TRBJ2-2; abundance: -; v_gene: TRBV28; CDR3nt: TGTGCCAGCAGTGAGGACCGCTCCGGGGAGCTGTTTTTT; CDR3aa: CASSEDRSGELFF
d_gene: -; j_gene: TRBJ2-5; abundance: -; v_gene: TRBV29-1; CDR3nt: TGCAGCGGTAGGACATGGGAGACCCAGTACTTC; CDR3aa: CSGRTWETQYF
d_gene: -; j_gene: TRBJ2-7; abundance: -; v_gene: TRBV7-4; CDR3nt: TGTGCCAGCAGCTTCTCCGAGTTATACTCCTACAATGAGCAGTACTTC; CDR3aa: CASSFSELYSYNEQYF
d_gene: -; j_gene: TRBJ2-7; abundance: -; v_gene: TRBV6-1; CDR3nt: TGTGCCAGCAGCGATTCCCATGGTCCAACCTACGAGCAGTACTTC; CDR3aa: CASSDSHGPTYEQYF
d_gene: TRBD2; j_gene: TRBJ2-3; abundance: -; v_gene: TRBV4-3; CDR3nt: TGCGCCAGCAGCCCTCGGACTAGCGGGGGGGCTAGCACAGATACGCAGTATTTT; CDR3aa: CASSPRTSGGASTDTQYF
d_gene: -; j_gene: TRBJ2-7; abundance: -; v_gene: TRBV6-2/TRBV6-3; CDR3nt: TGTGCAACTGTTTCCTTTGGAGCCGAGCAGTACTTC; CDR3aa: CATVSFGAEQYF